Listed here are 9 T cell receptor beta chains from one sample, sequenced in a study of blood T cell repertoires in COVID-19. Data came from immunoSEQ multiplex PCR; TCRdb stores just in-frame clones and leaves some out. The sample includes some 350,000 clones, 89% of them seen just once. Input material: peripheral blood. The receptors shown here come from a woman aged 25-40 years with COVID-19, enrolled during active disease.

The V gene is TRBV7-6, the J gene TRBJ2-5; TRBD1 matches at 7 bases. The CDR3 is 14 residues long. In germline, CDR1 is SGHVS, CDR2 FNYEAQ. V dropped 3 bases and J dropped 0; count of bases not matched to a gene: 1. CDR3: CASSFGTDQETQYF. In DNA form, the CDR3 reads TGTGCCAGCAGCTTTGGGACAGACCAAGAGACCCAGTACTTC.

This clone was recorded a few times. The DNA for the CDR3 is TGTGCCAGCAGCTTAGGACTAGCTCCCAATGAGCAGTTCTTC. Translating gives CASSLGLAPNEQFF. The rearrangement links TRBV9 to TRBJ2-1; TRBD2 matches 8 bases. V lost 4 bases to trimming and J lost 6 bases; unmatched junction nucleotides: 6. Per germline, CDR1 SGDLS and CDR2 YYNGEE. The CDR3 is 14 amino acids.

This chain uses TRBV5-4 with TRBJ2-1, with 12 positions matching TRBD1. Germline V gives CDR1 SGHNT, CDR2 YYREEE (reference sequence). V was pared by 6 bases and J by 7 bases, with 8 bases of the junction left unmatched. This CDR3 spans 15 amino acids. The CDR3 sequence: CASIKGTGGLNEQFF. Written as DNA, the CDR3 is TGTGCCAGCATCAAGGGGACAGGGGGCTTAAATGAGCAGTTCTTC.

The chain employs TRBV5-1 and TRBJ2-7; TRBD2 matches at 11 bases. The CDR3 is 17 residues long. V lost 0 bases, J lost 1 base, and 6 bases stayed unmatched. Germline-derived CDR1 and CDR2 are SGHRS and YFSETQ. The CDR3 is CASSLALAGGPSYEQYF. The CDR3 bases are TGCGCCAGCAGCTTGGCGCTAGCGGGGGGCCCGTCCTACGAGCAGTACTTC.

The chain has TRBV30 and TRBJ1-2; possible D gene TRBD1, 5 bases. V was clipped by 0 bases and J by 0 bases, with 17 bases between them. Germline CDR1 and CDR2: GTSNPN and SVGIG (reference sequence). This CDR3 comprises 17 residues. CDR3 nucleotide sequence: TGTGCCTGGAGTGTCGCGGGACCCCCCACCCCTAACTATGGCTACACCTTC. It is translated as CAWSVAGPPTPNYGYTF.

The rearrangement links TRBV19 to TRBJ2-7; perhaps TRBD1 as D (6 bases). The CDR3 length is 14 residues. V lost 5 bases, J lost 4 bases, and 15 bases lay in between. Germline lookup yields CDR1 LNHDA and CDR2 SQIVND (reference sequence). CDR3 in amino acids: CASSSGAPGYEQYF. The CDR3 bases are TGTGCCAGTAGTTCAGGGGCCCCGGGGTACGAGCAGTACTTC.

The CDR3 region is CASSDSGGVFYEQYF. CDR3 nucleotides: TGTGCCAGCAGTGACTCCGGCGGGGTCTTCTACGAGCAGTACTTC. V and J are TRBV6-4 and TRBJ2-7, with TRBD2 as a possible D gene (6 bases). The length of the CDR3 is 15 residues. The ends were cut back, 0 bases at V and 3 bases at J, with 12 bases in the middle. Per the germline V gene, CDR1 is MRHNA and CDR2 is SNTAGT.

J is TRBJ2-7 and V is TRBV5-6, with a weak D call TRBD2 (5 bases). This CDR3 contains 12 residues. V was pared by 0 bases and J by 6 bases, with 7 bases between. Per germline, CDR1 SGHDT and CDR2 YYEEEE. In DNA form, the CDR3 reads TGTGCCAGCAGCTTGGGTGGAGGCGAGCAGTACTTC. The encoded protein is CASSLGGGEQYF.

The J gene is TRBJ2-3, the V gene TRBV28, with TRBD2 matching 7 bases. The CDR3 spans 20 residues. CDR1 and CDR2 (germline): MDHEN, SYDVKM. V trimming: 3 bases; J trimming: 0 bases; junction bases outside the gene matches: 18. CDR3 DNA: TGTGCCAGCAGTTTGGGAGGGCAGCGCGGCGGTCGGGCTAGCACAGATACGCAGTATTTT. Translated, it gives CASSLGGQRGGRASTDTQYF. Combining the CDR3 with reference TRBV28 and TRBJ2-3 gives the whole variable domain DVKVTQSSRYLVKRTGEKVFLECVQDMDHENMFWYRQDPGLGLRLIYFSYDVKMKEKGDIPEGYSVSREKKERFSLILESASTNQTSMYLCASSLGGQRGGRASTDTQYFGPGTRLTVL.